Below, one T cell receptor (beta chain) is given with its context. The data belong to a study of blood T cell repertoires in COVID-19. In the source study's methods: Researchers report that nucleated cell counts were estimated from reference gene primer amplification. Sequencing used immunoSEQ multiplex PCR; TCRdb keeps in-frame clones, though not all of them. V, J and clone size are taken as reported in that table, and D and trimming were inferred from the DNA itself. The data hold some 280,000 clones, with roughly 90% observed a single time. Germline V lookup: CDR1 MGHDK, CDR2 SYGVNS. The CDR3 length is 17 residues. V trimming: 6 bases; J trimming: 1 base; junction bases outside the gene matches: 13.

Sample: peripheral blood. The TCR originated in a woman aged 55-69 years with acute or convalescent COVID-19. The chain is built from TRBV25-1 and TRBJ2-5; 8 nucleotides line up with TRBD2. CDR3 sequence: CASSPGLLAGFQETQYF. CDR3 in DNA: TGTGCCAGCAGCCCCGGCCTCCTAGCGGGCTTCCAAGAGACCCAGTACTTC.